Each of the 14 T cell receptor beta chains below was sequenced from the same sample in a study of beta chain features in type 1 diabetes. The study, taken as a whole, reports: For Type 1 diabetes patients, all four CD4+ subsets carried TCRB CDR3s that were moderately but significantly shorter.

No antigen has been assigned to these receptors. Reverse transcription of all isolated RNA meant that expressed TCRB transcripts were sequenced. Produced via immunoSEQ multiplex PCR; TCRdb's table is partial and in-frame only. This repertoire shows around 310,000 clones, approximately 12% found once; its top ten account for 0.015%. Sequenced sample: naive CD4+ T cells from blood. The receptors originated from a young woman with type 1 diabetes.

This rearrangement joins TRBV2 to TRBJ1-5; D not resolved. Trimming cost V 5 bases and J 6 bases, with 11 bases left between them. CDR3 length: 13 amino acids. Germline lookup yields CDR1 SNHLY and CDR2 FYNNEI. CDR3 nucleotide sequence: TGTGCCAGCAGTATACGGTTTATTCAGCCCCAGCATTTT. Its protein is CASSIRFIQPQHF.

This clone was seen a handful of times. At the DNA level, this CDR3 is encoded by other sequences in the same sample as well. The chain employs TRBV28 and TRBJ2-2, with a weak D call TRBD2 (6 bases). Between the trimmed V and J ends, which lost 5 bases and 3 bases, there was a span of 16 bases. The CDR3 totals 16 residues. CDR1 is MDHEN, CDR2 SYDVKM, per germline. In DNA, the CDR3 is TGTGCCAGCAGTCTGCCGGGGGATCTACACACCGGGGAGCTGTTTTTT. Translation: CASSLPGDLHTGELFF.

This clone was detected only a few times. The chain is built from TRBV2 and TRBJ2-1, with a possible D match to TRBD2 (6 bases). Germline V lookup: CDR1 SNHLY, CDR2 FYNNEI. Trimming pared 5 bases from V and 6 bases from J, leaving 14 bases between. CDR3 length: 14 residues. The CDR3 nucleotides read TGTGCCAGCAGTCGGCTAGGGCGGGGCAATGAGCAGTTCTTC. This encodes CASSRLGRGNEQFF.

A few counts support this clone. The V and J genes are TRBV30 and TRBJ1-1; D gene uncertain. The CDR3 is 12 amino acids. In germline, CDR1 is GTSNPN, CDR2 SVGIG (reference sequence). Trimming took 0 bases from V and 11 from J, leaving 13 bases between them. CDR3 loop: CAWSVKGGWAFF. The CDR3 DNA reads TGTGCCTGGAGTGTAAAGGGAGGGTGGGCTTTCTTT.

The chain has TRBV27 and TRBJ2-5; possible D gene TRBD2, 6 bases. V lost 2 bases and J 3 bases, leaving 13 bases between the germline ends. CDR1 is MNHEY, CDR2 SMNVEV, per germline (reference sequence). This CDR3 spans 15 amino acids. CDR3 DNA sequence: TGTGCCAGCAGTTTAAGACTAGTCGTAAAAGAGACCCAGTACTTC. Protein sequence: CASSLRLVVKETQYF.

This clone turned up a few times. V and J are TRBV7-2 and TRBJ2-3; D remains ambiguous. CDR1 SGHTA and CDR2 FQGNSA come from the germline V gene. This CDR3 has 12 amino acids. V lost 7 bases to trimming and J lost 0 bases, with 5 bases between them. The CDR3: CASTQSTDTQYF. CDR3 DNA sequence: TGTGCCAGCACCCAAAGCACAGATACGCAGTATTTT.

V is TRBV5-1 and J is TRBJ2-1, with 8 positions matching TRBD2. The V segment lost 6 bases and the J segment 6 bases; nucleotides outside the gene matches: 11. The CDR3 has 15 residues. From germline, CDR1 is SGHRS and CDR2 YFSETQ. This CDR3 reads CASNPLAGGPNEQFF. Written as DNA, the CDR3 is TGCGCCAGCAACCCACTTGCGGGAGGCCCCAATGAGCAGTTCTTC. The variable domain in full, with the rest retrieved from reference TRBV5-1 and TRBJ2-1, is KAGVTQTPRYLIKTRGQQVTLSCSPISGHRSVSWYQQTPGQGLQFLFEYFSETQRNKGNFPGRFSGRQFSNSRSEMNVSTLELGDSALYLCASNPLAGGPNEQFFGPGTRLTVL.

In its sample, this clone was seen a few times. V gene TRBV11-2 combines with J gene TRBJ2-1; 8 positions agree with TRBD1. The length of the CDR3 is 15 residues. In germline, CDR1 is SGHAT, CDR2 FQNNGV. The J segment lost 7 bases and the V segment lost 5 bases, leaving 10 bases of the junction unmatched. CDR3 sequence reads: CASSRAGQGGNEQFF. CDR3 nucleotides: TGTGCCAGCAGCCGAGCCGGACAGGGTGGTAATGAGCAGTTCTTC.

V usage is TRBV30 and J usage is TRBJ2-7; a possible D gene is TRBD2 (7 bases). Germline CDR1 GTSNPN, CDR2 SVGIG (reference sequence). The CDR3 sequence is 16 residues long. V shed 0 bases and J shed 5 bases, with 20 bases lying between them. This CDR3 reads CAWSVGVVSGGDEQYF. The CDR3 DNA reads TGTGCCTGGAGTGTGGGGGTAGTATCGGGGGGCGACGAGCAGTACTTC.

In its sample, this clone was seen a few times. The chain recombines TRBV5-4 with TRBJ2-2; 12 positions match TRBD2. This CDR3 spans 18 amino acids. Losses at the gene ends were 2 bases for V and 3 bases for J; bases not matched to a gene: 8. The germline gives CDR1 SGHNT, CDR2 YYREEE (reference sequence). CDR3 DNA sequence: TGTGCCAGCAGCTTCGGTACTAGCGGGAGGCCGGACACCGGGGAGCTGTTTTTT. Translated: CASSFGTSGRPDTGELFF.

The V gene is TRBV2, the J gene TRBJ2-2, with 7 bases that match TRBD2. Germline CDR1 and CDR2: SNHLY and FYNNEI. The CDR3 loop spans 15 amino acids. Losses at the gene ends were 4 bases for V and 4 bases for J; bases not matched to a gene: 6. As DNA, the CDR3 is TGTGCCAGCAGTGTTGGCGGGAGCCGCACCGGGGAGCTGTTTTTT. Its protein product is CASSVGGSRTGELFF.

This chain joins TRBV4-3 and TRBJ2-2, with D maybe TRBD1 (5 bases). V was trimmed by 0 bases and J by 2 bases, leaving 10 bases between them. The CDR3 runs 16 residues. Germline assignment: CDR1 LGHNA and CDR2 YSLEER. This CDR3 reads CASSQEGLPNTGELFF. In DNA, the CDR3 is TGCGCCAGCAGCCAAGAGGGGCTACCTAACACCGGGGAGCTGTTTTTT.

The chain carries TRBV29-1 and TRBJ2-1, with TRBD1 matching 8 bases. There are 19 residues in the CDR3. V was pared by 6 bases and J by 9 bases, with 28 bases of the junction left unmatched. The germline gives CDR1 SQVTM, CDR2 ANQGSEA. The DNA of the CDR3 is TGCAGCGTGGGGATAACAGGGGGTTTCACCCTTGGCCCATATGGTGAGCAGTTCTTC. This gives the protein CSVGITGGFTLGPYGEQFF.

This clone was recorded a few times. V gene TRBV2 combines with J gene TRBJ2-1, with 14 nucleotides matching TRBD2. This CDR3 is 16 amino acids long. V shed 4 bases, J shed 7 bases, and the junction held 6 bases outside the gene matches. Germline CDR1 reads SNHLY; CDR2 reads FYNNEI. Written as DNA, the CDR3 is TGTGCCAGCAGTGCGCAGGGACTAGCGGGAGAGAATGAGCAGTTCTTC. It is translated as CASSAQGLAGENEQFF.